The clone carrying this T cell receptor (beta chain) was seen many times. Its antigen is unidentified. With 1 base clipped from V and 0 bases from J, the junction kept 5 bases outside the gene matches. The CDR3 runs 16 residues. Looked up from germline, CDR1 is SGHTA and CDR2 is FQGNSA. The sample is drawn from a study of blood T cells in healthy people across ages. Study-wide results and limits: TCR beta diversity, measured per million T cells, fell in a roughly linear way with age.

Then a second PCR, running about 6 to 11 cycles, was carried out with a sample-barcoded 5' primer and a J-beta primer mix. MiXCR, run by TCRdb on the 5' RACE reads, gives a single entry per CDR3 protein. Of some 1.5 million distinct CDR3 sequences listed, 28% were seen once; the top ten hold 7.7%. Each donor had approximately 10 milliliters of peripheral blood drawn. The chain couples TRBV7-2 to TRBJ2-7, with 8 positions matching TRBD2. Sequencing was carried out using blood. The TCR comes from a young woman in good health. CDR3 nucleotides: TGTGCCAGCAGCTTAGGTGGGGGGACTAGCTCCTACGAGCAGTACTTC. This translates into CASSLGGGTSSYEQYF.